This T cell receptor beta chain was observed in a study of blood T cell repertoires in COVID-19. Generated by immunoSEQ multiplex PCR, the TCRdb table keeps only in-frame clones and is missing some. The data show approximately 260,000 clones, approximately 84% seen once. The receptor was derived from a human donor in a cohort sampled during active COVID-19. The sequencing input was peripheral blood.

The CDR3 DNA follows: TGTGCCAGCAGTTTTCAGGGGAGGGATGAGCAGTTCTTC. It specifies CASSFQGRDEQFF. The chain combines TRBV27 with TRBJ2-1, with D possibly being TRBD2 (7 bases). The CDR3 totals 13 residues. Deletions cut 3 bases from V and 8 bases from J, with 11 bases between. Germline V lookup: CDR1 MNHEY, CDR2 SMNVEV (reference sequence).